This is a list of T cell receptor beta chains from one sample in a study of cytomegalovirus exposure and HLA in healthy donors. Here immunoSEQ multiplex PCR was the method, and the copy in TCRdb shows in-frame clones only, minus some. The table has roughly 130,000 clones, roughly 80% seen once. The sample was PBMCs. These TCRs come from a boy aged 10-17 years in good health and CMV-seronegative. Both conserved end residues are part of each CDR3. The D gene is left open where the match is weak. The size of a clone is reported for some rows only, either as once, few or many, or as a class for expanded clones.

j_call,d_call,v_call,clone_size,cdr3_nt,cdr3_aa
TRBJ2-1,TRBD2,TRBV5-1,NA,TGCGCCAGCAGCTTGTCGAGGTCTAGCGGGCCCAATGAGCAGTTCTTC,CASSLSRSSGPNEQFF
TRBJ2-2,TRBD1,TRBV27,NA,TGTGCCAGCACCGAAGGGGGACAGACTAACTCCGGGGAGCTGTTTTTT,CASTEGGQTNSGELFF
TRBJ1-1,TRBD1,TRBV4-2,NA,TGTGCCAGCAGCTCGTCCCTGCGGACAGGGGTAACTGAAGCTTTCTTT,CASSSSLRTGVTEAFF
TRBJ2-7,TRBD1,TRBV5-1,NA,TGCGCCAGCAGCTTCGGGACAGGGCGCAACGAGCAGTACTTC,CASSFGTGRNEQYF
TRBJ1-4,NA,TRBV30,NA,TGTGCCTGGAGTGGATGGGAGAATGAAAAACTGTTTTTT,CAWSGWENEKLFF
TRBJ1-2,NA,TRBV7-2,NA,TGTGCCAGCAGCCTAACAGGGCGAGACGGCTACACCTTC,CASSLTGRDGYTF
TRBJ2-1,TRBD2,TRBV7-9,NA,TGTGCCAGCAGCGCGAGACTAGCGGGAGGGAATGAGCAGTTCTTC,CASSARLAGGNEQFF
TRBJ2-5,NA,TRBV27,NA,TGTGCCAGCAGTCCGGGGGGGACAGGGATGCCGTACCAAGAGACCCAGTACTTC,CASSPGGTGMPYQETQYF
TRBJ2-5,TRBD2,TRBV27,NA,TGTGCCAGCAGAGCACTACTAGCGGGAGGGAGGGAGACCCAGTACTTC,CASRALLAGGRETQYF
TRBJ1-3,NA,TRBV5-1,NA,TGCGCCAGCAGCCCCACGTCGGGATCCGGAAACACCATATATTTT,CASSPTSGSGNTIYF
TRBJ2-5,NA,TRBV7-2,NA,TGTGCCAGCAGCTTTTTCACGGACTCGGAGACCCAGTACTTC,CASSFFTDSETQYF
TRBJ2-7,NA,TRBV7-2,NA,TGTGCCAGCAGCCTGGGAGCCGGCAGCTCCTACGAGCAGTACTTC,CASSLGAGSSYEQYF
TRBJ2-7,TRBD2,TRBV5-1,once,TGCGCCAGCGCAAACATAGCGGGAGGGTCCTACGAGCAGTACTTC,CASANIAGGSYEQYF
TRBJ2-1,TRBD2,TRBV7-9,once,TGTGCCAGCAGCCTCGGGAGGGCCGTTGAGCAGTTCTTC,CASSLGRAVEQFF
TRBJ2-5,TRBD2,TRBV29-1,NA,TGCAGCGTTGGCCTAGCGGGAAAAGAGACCCAGTACTTC,CSVGLAGKETQYF
TRBJ2-7,NA,TRBV6-1,NA,TGTGCCAGCACGCTAGCGAACTACGAGCAGTACTTC,CASTLANYEQYF
TRBJ2-7,TRBD1,TRBV11-2,NA,TGTGCCAGCAGCTTAGCCCCCGGGACAGATGCCTACGAGCAGTACTTC,CASSLAPGTDAYEQYF
TRBJ2-7,NA,TRBV27,NA,TGTGCCAGCAGTTTGGCCAGATCCTACGAGCAGTACTTC,CASSLARSYEQYF
TRBJ2-7,NA,TRBV13,NA,TGTGCCAGCAGCCTAGGGGCTAGCGCCTCCTACGAGCAGTACTTC,CASSLGASASYEQYF
TRBJ2-3,NA,TRBV19,NA,TGTGCCAGCAAGTCTTGGGAGGATACGCAGTATTTT,CASKSWEDTQYF
TRBJ1-5,NA,TRBV19,NA,TGTGCCAGTAGTATGGACTTTAATCAGCCCCAGCATTTT,CASSMDFNQPQHF
TRBJ1-3,TRBD1,TRBV2,once,TGTGCCAGCAGTGAAGTTGGACAGGGGAGTTCTGGAAACACCATATATTTT,CASSEVGQGSSGNTIYF
TRBJ2-5,TRBD2,TRBV30,NA,TGTGCCTGGAGAGGGGGAACTAGCGGAGAGACCCAGTACTTC,CAWRGGTSGETQYF
TRBJ2-3,NA,TRBV9,NA,TGTGCCAGCAGCGCCCCTTGGCCCCGCTCCAACACGCAGTATTTT,CASSAPWPRSNTQYF
TRBJ1-1,TRBD1,TRBV30,NA,TGTGCCTGGGGAGGGCAGGGGGCGGAAGCTTTCTTT,CAWGGQGAEAFF
TRBJ2-5,NA,TRBV30,NA,TGTGCCTGGATGGGGGGTTACCAAGAGACCCAGTACTTC,CAWMGGYQETQYF
TRBJ1-5,TRBD1,TRBV28,NA,TGTGCCAGCAGTTTACCCCAAGGACAGGGCGGTCAGCCCCAGCATTTT,CASSLPQGQGGQPQHF
TRBJ2-7,TRBD2,TRBV7-9,NA,TGTGCCAGCAGCTTGACTAGCGGGAAGTACGAGCAGTACTTC,CASSLTSGKYEQYF
TRBJ1-1,NA,TRBV30,NA,TGTGCCTGGAACAGGGAGGGGACTGAAGCTTTCTTT,CAWNREGTEAFF